These T cell receptor beta chains were read from a single sample in a study of blood T cell repertoires in COVID-19. The protocol was immunoSEQ multiplex PCR, while the TCRdb copy is restricted to in-frame clones and leaves out a portion. The sample holds about 200,000 clones, 85% to 90% seen once. The material sequenced was peripheral blood. The receptor set was obtained from a man aged 55-75 years who had recovered from COVID-19. CDR3s include the opening cysteine and the closing phenylalanine or tryptophan. A D gene is named only where the DNA matches it firmly. Size tells how often a clone was seen (once, few, many) or the class of an expanded clone, and some rows leave it out.

d_call j_call v_call clone_size cdr3_aa cdr3_nt
TRBD1 TRBJ2-1 TRBV5-5 . CASSFRTGRSSYNEQFF TGTGCCAGCAGCTTCCGGACAGGTAGGAGCTCCTACAATGAGCAGTTCTTC
TRBD1 TRBJ2-1 TRBV27 . CASSSWTGSNEQFF TGTGCCAGCAGTTCATGGACAGGGAGCAATGAGCAGTTCTTC
TRBD2 TRBJ2-1 TRBV7-3 . CASSPIAGDSYNEQFF TGTGCCAGCAGCCCGATAGCGGGAGATTCCTACAATGAGCAGTTCTTC
. TRBJ2-1 TRBV6-5 . CASSLERGLNNEQFF TGTGCCAGCAGCCTCGAGCGTGGACTGAACAATGAGCAGTTCTTC
. TRBJ1-6 TRBV7-9 many CASSLAAIRGNSPLHF TGTGCCAGCAGCTTAGCTGCAATACGGGGAAATTCACCCCTCCACTTT
TRBD2 TRBJ2-5 TRBV7-3 . CASSSGASGRSETQYF TGTGCCAGCAGCTCAGGGGCTAGCGGGAGAAGCGAGACCCAGTACTTC
. TRBJ2-1 TRBV28 once CATLTSYNEQFF TGTGCCACCCTGACTAGTTACAATGAGCAGTTCTTC
. TRBJ1-5 TRBV2 . CASRTRSGLPQHF TGTGCCAGCAGGACACGTTCAGGTCTTCCCCAGCATTTT
. TRBJ2-3 TRBV9 . CASSVAGVGDTQYF TGTGCCAGCAGCGTAGCCGGGGTCGGAGATACGCAGTATTTT
TRBD1 TRBJ2-3 TRBV5-1 . CASRRLGTGMSSTDTQYF TGCGCCAGCAGGCGCCTCGGGACAGGAATGTCTAGCACAGATACGCAGTATTTT
. TRBJ2-3 TRBV20-1 . CSALSTDTQYF TGCAGTGCCCTTAGCACAGATACGCAGTATTTT
TRBD1 TRBJ1-2 TRBV19 . CASRLGQGWNGYTF TGTGCCAGTAGACTAGGACAGGGGTGGAATGGCTACACCTTC
. TRBJ2-7 TRBV18 once CASAERSSYEQYF TGTGCCAGCGCAGAGCGGTCCTCCTACGAGCAGTACTTC
. TRBJ1-1 TRBV12-3/TRBV12-4 . CASRMGRAEAFF TGTGCCAGCCGCATGGGTCGGGCTGAAGCTTTCTTT
TRBD1 TRBJ2-1 TRBV24-1 . CATSDSSGTGGNEQFF TGTGCCACCAGTGATTCCTCCGGGACAGGGGGCAATGAGCAGTTCTTC
TRBD2 TRBJ2-1 TRBV7-3 . CASSPLLAGAPRVDEQFF TGTGCCAGCAGCCCCCTCCTAGCGGGAGCGCCCCGGGTCGATGAGCAGTTCTTC
. TRBJ2-5 TRBV9 . CASSVGGPKETQYF TGTGCCAGCAGCGTGGGGGGACCCAAAGAGACCCAGTACTTC
. TRBJ1-4 TRBV5-4 . CASSLDGRGNEKLFF TGTGCCAGCAGCTTGGATGGGAGGGGGAATGAAAAACTGTTTTTT
. TRBJ2-7 TRBV10-1 . CASSEQGSAYEQYF TGCGCCAGCAGTGAGCAGGGTTCTGCCTACGAGCAGTACTTC
TRBD1 TRBJ1-4 TRBV10-3 . CAISQQGTEKLFF TGTGCCATCAGTCAACAGGGGACTGAAAAACTGTTTTTT
TRBD2 TRBJ2-7 TRBV5-1 . CASSSATSGSPYEQYF TGCGCCAGCAGCTCGGCGACTAGCGGGAGCCCCTACGAGCAGTACTTC
TRBD1 TRBJ1-1 TRBV19 . CASSTPGGQGPSEAFF TGTGCCAGTAGTACGCCGGGGGGACAGGGGCCCTCTGAAGCTTTCTTT
. TRBJ1-2 TRBV5-1 . CASRRARGGYTF TGCGCCAGCAGGAGGGCCCGGGGGGGCTACACCTTC
TRBD2 TRBJ2-3 TRBV2 . CASKQTSGGADTQYF TGTGCCAGCAAGCAAACTAGCGGGGGAGCAGATACGCAGTATTTT
. TRBJ1-1 TRBV7-9 . CASSSGPVNTEAFF TGTGCCAGCAGCAGCGGACCGGTGAACACTGAAGCTTTCTTT
. TRBJ1-4 TRBV6-5 . CASSPGQMIEKLFF TGTGCCAGCAGTCCGGGACAAATGATTGAAAAACTGTTTTTT
TRBD2 TRBJ2-1 TRBV28 . CASSVAGGHNEQFF TGTGCCAGCAGTGTAGCGGGAGGGCACAATGAGCAGTTCTTC
. TRBJ1-6 TRBV30 . CAWRGGGTGSYNSPLHF TGTGCCTGGAGAGGGGGGGGCACGGGCTCCTATAATTCACCCCTCCACTTT
TRBD1 TRBJ2-7 TRBV19 . CASSQRQGSHEQYF TGTGCCAGTAGCCAAAGACAGGGGAGCCACGAGCAGTACTTC
TRBD1 TRBJ1-1 TRBV5-1 . CASSLEGASTEAFF TGCGCCAGCAGCTTGGAGGGGGCAAGCACTGAAGCTTTCTTT
TRBD1 TRBJ1-2 TRBV2 . CASRGTAGNYGYTF TGTGCCAGCAGAGGGACAGCCGGTAACTATGGCTACACCTTC
. TRBJ2-2 TRBV11-2 . CASGIISGELFF TGTGCCAGCGGCATAATTTCCGGGGAGCTGTTTTTT
. TRBJ1-1 TRBV9 . CASSQTGYTEAFF TGTGCCAGCAGCCAGACAGGATACACTGAAGCTTTCTTT
. TRBJ1-4 TRBV24-1 once CATGHNEKLFF TGTGCCACCGGACATAATGAAAAACTGTTTTTT
. TRBJ1-2 TRBV5-6 . CASSFRPGRGGYGYTF TGTGCCAGCAGCTTTCGCCCCGGCAGGGGTGGGTATGGCTACACCTTC
TRBD1 TRBJ1-3 TRBV7-9 . CASSPAGQGLGNTIYF TGTGCCAGCAGCCCCGCGGGACAGGGGTTGGGAAACACCATATATTTT
TRBD2 TRBJ2-5 TRBV6-2/TRBV6-3 once CASSFTLGLAGKQETQYF TGTGCCAGCAGTTTTACCCTTGGACTAGCGGGGAAACAAGAGACCCAGTACTTC
TRBD2 TRBJ2-7 TRBV11-2 . CASTGGRVTYEQYF TGTGCCAGCACCGGGGGGAGGGTGACCTACGAGCAGTACTTC
TRBD2 TRBJ2-1 TRBV4-1 few CASSQAGLAGAGLNEQFF TGCGCCAGCAGCCAAGCTGGGCTAGCGGGAGCCGGGTTGAATGAGCAGTTCTTC
TRBD2 TRBJ2-3 TRBV5-1 . CASRALSGLYDTQYF TGCGCCAGCAGAGCTCTTAGCGGGCTTTATGATACGCAGTATTTT
TRBD1 TRBJ1-5 TRBV4-2 . CASSQDKGQGNQPQHF TGTGCCAGCAGCCAAGATAAGGGACAGGGGAATCAGCCCCAGCATTTT